The clone carrying this T cell receptor (beta chain) was found many times. What it recognizes is unknown. RNA served as the template for amplifying TCR beta CDR3 regions. HTBI primers were used in a first-round RT-PCR, which preceded a second-round multiplex PCR. TCRdb reanalysed the multiplex PCR reads using MiXCR and keeps one entry per CDR3 protein. The sample lists hundreds of thousands of distinct CDR3 sequences, roughly 14% seen once, with more than 8.5% in the top ten. This entry is derived from a study of Graves' ophthalmopathy and Graves' hyperthyroidism. Study-level information: Prior to any treatment, peripheral blood was collected at the time of initial diagnosis. The study's findings and limits: Predictions made by the model for ophthalmopathy progression reached more than 55% sensitivity and less than 80% specificity. Blood repertoires reportedly contained most expanded thyroid clonotypes above 0.001 frequency.

From fresh peripheral blood, over 9 ml in volume, the PBMCs were obtained. This CDR3 contains 14 residues. The germline CDR1 and CDR2 sequences are SGHDT and YYEEEE. Germline trimming cut 5 bases from V and 3 bases from J; bases unmatched to any gene: 7. The material sequenced was blood. This clonotype was obtained from a woman younger than 45 with Graves' ophthalmopathy. V gene TRBV5-6 combines with J gene TRBJ1-2, with TRBD1 identical over 7 bases. The CDR3 region has the DNA TGTGCCAGCAGTGACGGGACAGCAGACTATGGCTACACCTTC. It encodes CASSDGTADYGYTF. Together with reference TRBV5-6 and TRBJ1-2, the CDR3 gives the full variable domain: DAGVTQSPTHLIKTRGQQVTLRCSPKSGHDTVSWYQQALGQGPQFIFQYYEEEERQRGNFPDRFSGHQFPNYSSELNVNALLLGDSALYLCASSDGTADYGYTFGSGTRLTVV.